A selection of T cell receptor beta chains follows, all from one sample in a study of blood T cell repertoires in COVID-19. Produced via immunoSEQ multiplex PCR; TCRdb's table is partial and in-frame only. The sample lists 75,000 to 95,000 clones; 80% to 90% were seen once. Sample: peripheral blood. The receptors shown here come from a man aged 45-65 years with active COVID-19. CDR3s include the opening cysteine and the closing phenylalanine or tryptophan. The order of the fields is V gene, J gene, D gene, clone size, CDR3 DNA, CDR3 protein. A D gene is named only where the DNA matches it firmly. Part of the rows lack a size; the others show once, few, many or a class for expanded clones.

>TRBV5-1|TRBJ2-7|-|-
TGCGCCAGCAGCTTTAACAGGGGGGGACCCTACGAGCAGTACTTC
CASSFNRGGPYEQYF
>TRBV7-9|TRBJ2-1|TRBD1|-
TGTGCCAGCAGCTTAGCGATGAGAGGACAGGTGAACAATGAGCAGTTCTTC
CASSLAMRGQVNNEQFF
>TRBV28|TRBJ1-5|TRBD1|-
TGTGCCAGCAGTTACGACAGGGGTAGCCAGCCCCAGCATTTT
CASSYDRGSQPQHF
>TRBV20-1|TRBJ2-7|-|-
TGCAGTGCCACTCCCTCCCACGAGCAGTACTTC
CSATPSHEQYF
>TRBV28|TRBJ2-2|-|few
TGTGCCAGCCTGAGCATTTTAGCGGCAAATACACACAAAAACACCGGGGAGCTGTTTTTT
CASLSILAANTHKNTGELFF
>TRBV19|TRBJ2-7|TRBD1|-
TGTGCCAGTACCAGGACAGGGGAGTACTTC
CASTRTGEYF
>TRBV4-3|TRBJ2-5|-|-
TGCGCCAGCAGCCAAGACGGGACAATAGTGGAGACCCAGTACTTC
CASSQDGTIVETQYF
>TRBV28|TRBJ1-2|-|-
TGTGCCAGCAGTTTGGCAGGGGCAGCTCACTATGGCTACACCTTC
CASSLAGAAHYGYTF
>TRBV2|TRBJ1-2|TRBD1|-
TGTGCCAGCACTTGGCCGACAGGGGACTATGGCTACACCTTC
CASTWPTGDYGYTF
>TRBV5-1|TRBJ1-4|TRBD1|-
TGCGCCAAGACAGGGGAAGAGAATGAAAAACTGTTTTTT
CAKTGEENEKLFF
>TRBV9|TRBJ2-7|-|-
TGTGCCAGCAGCGTAGCAGAGAGGGCTTGCTCCTACGAGCAGTACTTC
CASSVAERACSYEQYF
>TRBV4-1|TRBJ1-5|-|-
TGCGCCAGCAGCCCCCAGGACAGCAGCAATCAGCCCCAGCATTTT
CASSPQDSSNQPQHF
>TRBV28|TRBJ2-5|-|-
TGTGCCAGCAGTTCTCCACAGGCCCAGTACTTC
CASSSPQAQYF
>TRBV9|TRBJ2-1|-|few
TGTGCCAGCAGCGTAGAACTAGCCCACTACAATGAGCAGTTCTTC
CASSVELAHYNEQFF
>TRBV5-4|TRBJ1-5|-|once
TGTGCCAGCAGCTTGGGGGGCCCGTCTGGCAATCAGCCCCAGCATTTT
CASSLGGPSGNQPQHF
>TRBV3-1/TRBV3-2|TRBJ1-5|-|-
TGTGCCAGCAGCCAAGATCGCGGGGGCAGGCAGCCCCAGCATTTT
CASSQDRGGRQPQHF
>TRBV7-7|TRBJ2-2|-|-
TGTGCTAGCAGTCCCGGTCCGAACACCGGGGAGCTGTTTTTT
CASSPGPNTGELFF
>TRBV7-2|TRBJ2-7|-|once
TGTGCCAGCAGCAACCCGACTAGGGCTTTCTACGAGCAGTACTTC
CASSNPTRAFYEQYF
>TRBV6-1|TRBJ2-2|TRBD1|-
TGTGCCAGCAGTGAATGGACAGGGGGTGGCACCGGGGAGCTGTTTTTT
CASSEWTGGGTGELFF
>TRBV6-5|TRBJ1-4|-|-
TGTGCCAGCCGAGAGACAGTGCTTAATGAAAAACTGTTTTTT
CASRETVLNEKLFF
>TRBV4-3|TRBJ2-3|-|once
TGCGCCAGCAGCCAAGAGTCCGGGACAGATACGCAGTATTTT
CASSQESGTDTQYF
>TRBV13|TRBJ2-2|TRBD1|once
TGTGCCAGCAGCCTTGACAGGGGCGGGGAGCTGTTTTTT
CASSLDRGGELFF
>TRBV7-9|TRBJ2-3|TRBD2|-
TGTGCCAGCAGCCCCGGACTAGCGGGAACATTCGTAACAGATACGCAGTATTTT
CASSPGLAGTFVTDTQYF
>TRBV5-5|TRBJ1-2|TRBD1|-
TGTGCCAGCAGCTTACAGGGGACGAACTATGGCTACACCTTC
CASSLQGTNYGYTF
>TRBV9|TRBJ2-7|TRBD2|-
TGTGCCAGCAGCACTCGACTAGCGGGAGAATACGAGCAGTACTTC
CASSTRLAGEYEQYF
>TRBV19|TRBJ2-1|TRBD1|-
TGTGCCAGTACCCGAAGGGGGCCAAACTCCTACAATGAGCAGTTCTTC
CASTRRGPNSYNEQFF
>TRBV18|TRBJ2-7|-|-
TGTGCCAGCTCACCACAGAGCTACGAGCAGTACTTC
CASSPQSYEQYF